This T cell receptor beta chain was captured by sequencing in a study of technical replicates of blood from four donors. The CDR3 consists of 17 residues. V was pared by 9 bases and J by 1 base, with 15 bases of the junction left unmatched. Germline CDR1 reads LNHDA; CDR2 reads SQIVND (reference sequence). TCRdb's copy holds only in-frame clones and misses some; the assay was immunoSEQ multiplex PCR. In the table there are 70,000 to 75,000 clones, over 90% of which are singletons. The chain joins TRBV19 to TRBJ1-5; the match to TRBD1 covers 7 bases. The material sequenced was T cells isolated from PBMCs. The sequence came from a human donor in good health. DNA of the CDR3: TGTGCCAGCCGGAACTCGGACAGGACGGGAAGCAATCAGCCCCAGCATTTT. Its protein product is CASRNSDRTGSNQPQHF.